What follows are 18 T cell receptor beta chains derived from one specimen sequenced in a study of blood T cell repertoires in COVID-19. Profiled with immunoSEQ multiplex PCR; TCRdb holds only in-frame clones, not every one. The sample has 45,000 to 60,000 clones; about 86% are singletons. The sample was peripheral blood. Receptors were obtained from a man between 65 and 79 years old with active COVID-19.

The chain carries TRBV9 and TRBJ1-3; TRBD1 matches at 10 bases. Losses at the gene ends were 2 bases for V and 2 bases for J; bases not matched to a gene: 1. The CDR3 length is 15 residues. The germline gives CDR1 SGDLS, CDR2 YYNGEE. In DNA, the CDR3 is TGTGCCAGCAGCGTCGGACAGGGGGCTGGAAACACCATATATTTT. As protein: CASSVGQGAGNTIYF.

The chain is built from TRBV7-2 and TRBJ2-5; maybe TRBD1 (6 bases). The germline V and J ends were trimmed by 4 bases and 5 bases, with 14 bases remaining between them. The germline V gene has CDR1 SGHTA and CDR2 FQGNSA. The CDR3 loop spans 14 amino acids. The CDR3 region has the DNA TGTGCCAGCAGCTCGATTGCAGGGGTGGAGACCCAGTACTTC. Protein sequence: CASSSIAGVETQYF.

Comments on this clone: Germline and junction disagree at one end, which may indicate a read error. V usage is TRBV7-7 and J usage is TRBJ2-1; 9 nucleotides match TRBD2. CDR1 and CDR2 from the germline V gene are SSHAT and FNYEAQ (reference sequence). The CDR3 contains 15 residues. This CDR3 reads CASSLSSGVYNEQFF. The CDR3 bases are TGTGCTAGCAGCTTATCTAGCGGGGTATACAATGAGCAGTTCTTC. Full variable domain (remainder filled in from reference TRBV7-7 and TRBJ2-1): GAGVSQSPRYKVTKRGQDVTLRCDPISSHATLYWYQQALGQGPEFLTYFNYEAQPDKSGLPSDRFSAERPEGSISTLTIQRTEQRDSAMYRCASSLSSGVYNEQFFGPGTRLTVL.

This rearrangement joins TRBV29-1 to TRBJ1-1; 11 nucleotides agree with TRBD1. This CDR3 is built from 14 residues. Trimming took 6 bases from V and 7 from J; bases not matched to a gene: 10. CDR1 and CDR2 (germline): SQVTM, ANQGSEA. The CDR3 sequence: CSVADRGLISEAFF. CDR3 DNA: TGCAGCGTGGCGGACAGGGGGCTTATTAGTGAAGCTTTCTTT.

This chain joins TRBV7-9 and TRBJ2-2; D possibly corresponds to TRBD1 (6 bases). V lost 6 bases and J lost 1, with 6 bases in between. This CDR3 region has 13 residues. CDR1 and CDR2 from the germline V gene are SEHNR and FQNEAQ (reference sequence). The CDR3 nucleotides read TGTGCCAGCAGACAGGGGAACACCGGGGAGCTGTTTTTT. Its translation: CASRQGNTGELFF.

V gene TRBV7-3 combines with J gene TRBJ2-1; perhaps TRBD2 as D (5 bases). With 4 bases removed from V and 8 bases from J, the gap between germline ends came to 6 bases. Germline lookup yields CDR1 SGHTA and CDR2 FQGTGA. The CDR3 contains 11 residues. The CDR3 DNA sequence: TGTGCCAGCAGCTCCGGGGATGAGCAGTTCTTC. Translation: CASSSGDEQFF.

This clone has a single count. This chain joins TRBV30 and TRBJ2-1, with no clear D. The germline V gene has CDR1 GTSNPN and CDR2 SVGIG (reference sequence). Trimming took 1 base from V and 6 from J, leaving 7 bases between them. This CDR3 spans 12 amino acids. The CDR3 loop reads CAWSGSINEQFF. The CDR3 region has the DNA TGTGCCTGGAGTGGGTCTATCAATGAGCAGTTCTTC. The whole variable domain, filled in from reference TRBV30 and TRBJ2-1, reads SQTIHQWPATLVQPVGSPLSLECTVEGTSNPNLYWYRQAAGRGLQLLFYSVGIGQISSEVPQNLSASRPQDRQFILSSKKLLLSDSGFYLCAWSGSINEQFFGPGTRLTVL.

The genes are TRBV25-1 and TRBJ1-4; tentative D call: TRBD1 (6 bases). Germline values: CDR1 MGHDK, CDR2 SYGVNS. This CDR3 comprises 15 residues. Trimming took off 6 bases at V and 8 bases at J, with 19 bases between the two ends. CDR3 nucleotide sequence: TGTGCCAGCAGCCCCGACAGGCCTTTGGGGGAAAAACTGTTTTTT. Amino acids: CASSPDRPLGEKLFF.

The CDR3 DNA reads TGTGCCAGCAGCCAAGGGGACAGCTATGGCTACACCTTC. Its protein product is CASSQGDSYGYTF. The J gene is TRBJ1-2, the V gene TRBV3-1 (or the pseudogene TRBV3-2), with TRBD1 matching over 7 bases. CDR1 and CDR2 from the germline V gene are LGHDT and YNNKEL (reference sequence). Unmatched junction bases numbered 0, after V lost 1 base and J lost 4 bases. The CDR3 has 13 amino acids.

V gene TRBV6-6 combines with J gene TRBJ2-1, with 8 bases matching TRBD2. The V segment lost 6 bases and the J segment 0 bases; nucleotides outside the gene matches: 4. The CDR3 spans 15 residues. Germline V gene sequence: CDR1 MNHNY, CDR2 SVGAGI (reference sequence). CDR3 amino acids: CASRRGGSSYNEQFF. In DNA form, the CDR3 reads TGTGCCAGCAGGCGCGGGGGGAGCTCCTACAATGAGCAGTTCTTC.

The J gene is TRBJ2-5, the V gene TRBV9; TRBD1 agrees at 8 bases. CDR3 length: 14 amino acids. J gave up 4 bases and V 5 bases, and 7 bases lay outside the gene matches. Looked up from germline, CDR1 is SGDLS and CDR2 is YYNGEE. The CDR3 coding sequence is TGTGCCAGCAGTGATGGGACAGGTCGAGAGACCCAGTACTTC. Its translation is CASSDGTGRETQYF. Full variable domain (outside the CDR3, taken from reference TRBV9 and TRBJ2-5): DSGVTQTPKHLITATGQRVTLRCSPRSGDLSVYWYQQSLDQGLQFLIQYYNGEERAKGNILERFSAQQFPDLHSELNLSSLELGDSALYFCASSDGTGRETQYFGPGTRLLVL.

The chain employs TRBV7-9 and TRBJ2-5; perhaps TRBD2 as D (7 bases). V lost 0 bases to trimming and J lost 7 bases, with 12 bases between them. There are 14 residues in the CDR3. CDR1 is SEHNR and CDR2 is FQNEAQ in the germline V gene (reference sequence). The CDR3 nucleotides read TGTGCCAGCAGCTTAGCGGGGGGGCCGGGGACCCAGTACTTC. It specifies CASSLAGGPGTQYF.

This chain uses TRBV2 with TRBJ2-2, with 9 bases that match TRBD1. V trimming: 4 bases; J trimming: 5 bases; junction bases outside the gene matches: 5. The CDR3 spans 15 residues. Germline V gene lookup returns CDR1 SNHLY and CDR2 FYNNEI. The CDR3 DNA reads as TGTGCCAGCAGTGGGTCGACAGGGGGTACCGGGGAGCTGTTTTTT. The encoded protein is CASSGSTGGTGELFF.

This sequence joins TRBV6-6 and TRBJ2-3; a weak D match, TRBD2 (5 bases). CDR3 size: 13 residues. Germline CDR1 MNHNY, CDR2 SVGAGI (reference sequence). V was shortened by 2 bases and J by 3 bases, with 6 bases between the two germline ends. The CDR3 here is CASSYRGTDTQYF. The CDR3 nucleotides are TGTGCCAGCAGTTACCGAGGGACAGATACGCAGTATTTT.

The V call is TRBV14, the J call TRBJ2-7, with 7 nucleotides matching TRBD1. Trimming took 4 bases from V and 6 from J; bases not matched to a gene: 6. Germline CDR1 is SGHDN and CDR2 is FVKESK. The CDR3 runs to 13 residues. CDR3: CASSLYRTGEQYF. CDR3 sequence (DNA): TGTGCCAGCAGCCTCTACAGGACAGGCGAGCAGTACTTC.

This rearrangement joins TRBV11-3 to TRBJ2-7; D perhaps matches TRBD1 (6 bases). The CDR3 length is 14 residues. The V end was cut by 5 bases, the J end by 2 bases, with 13 bases between. From germline, CDR1 is SGHNT and CDR2 YENEEA. CDR3 loop: CASSRTGMPYEQYF. CDR3 in DNA: TGTGCCAGCAGCCGTACAGGGATGCCCTACGAGCAGTACTTC.

The gene calls are TRBV7-2 and TRBJ2-5; 7 bases line up with TRBD2. Germline V gene lookup returns CDR1 SGHTA and CDR2 FQGNSA. The CDR3 sequence is 14 residues long. Germline trimming cut 2 bases from V and 3 bases from J; bases unmatched to any gene: 3. The CDR3 loop is CASSLWAGEETQYF. DNA of the CDR3: TGTGCCAGCAGCTTATGGGCGGGGGAAGAGACCCAGTACTTC.

The CDR3 DNA reads TGTGCCAGCAGCCAAGACGGGGAAGGGACAGCCCAAGAGACCCAGTACTTC. Encoded protein: CASSQDGEGTAQETQYF. This chain connects TRBV3-1 (or the pseudogene TRBV3-2) to TRBJ2-5, with 7 bases fitting TRBD1. This CDR3 has 17 residues. The V gene end was trimmed by 0 bases and the J gene end by 1 base; junction bases not matched to a gene: 8. Germline CDR1 reads LGHDT; CDR2 reads YNNKEL (reference sequence).